This T cell receptor (beta chain) was recovered during a study of tumor-infiltrating lymphocytes in oesophageal squamous cell carcinoma. The CDR3 contains 13 residues. CDR1 is SGHTA, CDR2 FQGTGA, per germline. In TCRdb, the PCR reads were re-called with MiXCR into one record per CDR3 protein. The profile shows approximately 12,000 distinct CDR3 sequences, 45% to 55% of them singletons. The chain combines TRBV7-3 with TRBJ2-3, with a possible D match to TRBD1 (6 bases). The J call may be mistaken, given a closer DNA end match to TRBJ1-1. The source of this sequence is a male donor with esophageal squamous cell carcinoma. Sequencing used normal esophageal tissue next to the tumor. The chain's CDR3 is CASRAGGGGKAFF. The CDR3 bases are TGTGCCAGCAGGGCAGGAGGAGGGGGGAAAGCTTTCTTT.